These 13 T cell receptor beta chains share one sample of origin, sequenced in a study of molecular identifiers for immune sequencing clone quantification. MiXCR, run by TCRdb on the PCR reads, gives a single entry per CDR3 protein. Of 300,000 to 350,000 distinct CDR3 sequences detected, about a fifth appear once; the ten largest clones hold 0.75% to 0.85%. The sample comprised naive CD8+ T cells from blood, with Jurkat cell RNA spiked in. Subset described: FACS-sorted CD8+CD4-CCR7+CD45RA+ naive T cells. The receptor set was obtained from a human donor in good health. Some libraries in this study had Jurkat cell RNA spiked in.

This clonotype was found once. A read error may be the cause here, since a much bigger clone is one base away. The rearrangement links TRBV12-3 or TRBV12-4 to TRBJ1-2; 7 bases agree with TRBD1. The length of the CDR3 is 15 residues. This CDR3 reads CARSSTTGSYYGYTF. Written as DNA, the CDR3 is TGTGCCAGAAGTTCCACGACAGGGTCCTACTATGGCTACACCTTC.

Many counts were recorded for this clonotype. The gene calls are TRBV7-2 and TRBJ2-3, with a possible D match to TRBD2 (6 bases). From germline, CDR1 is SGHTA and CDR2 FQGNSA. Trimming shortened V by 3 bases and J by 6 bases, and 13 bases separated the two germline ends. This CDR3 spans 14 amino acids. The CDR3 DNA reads TGTGCCAGCAGCTTTGCGGGGCCCGGTGATACGCAGTATTTT. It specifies CASSFAGPGDTQYF.

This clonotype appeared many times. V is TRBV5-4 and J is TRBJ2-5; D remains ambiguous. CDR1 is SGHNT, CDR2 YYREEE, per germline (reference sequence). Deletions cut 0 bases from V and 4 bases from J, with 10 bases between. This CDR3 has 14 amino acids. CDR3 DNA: TGTGCCAGCAGCTTGGGCGGTCCGGGAGAGACCCAGTACTTC. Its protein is CASSLGGPGETQYF. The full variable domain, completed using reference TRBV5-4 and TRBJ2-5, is ETGVTQSPTHLIKTRGQQVTLRCSSQSGHNTVSWYQQALGQGPQFIFQYYREEENGRGNFPPRFSGLQFPNYSSELNVNALELDDSALYLCASSLGGPGETQYFGPGTRLLVL.

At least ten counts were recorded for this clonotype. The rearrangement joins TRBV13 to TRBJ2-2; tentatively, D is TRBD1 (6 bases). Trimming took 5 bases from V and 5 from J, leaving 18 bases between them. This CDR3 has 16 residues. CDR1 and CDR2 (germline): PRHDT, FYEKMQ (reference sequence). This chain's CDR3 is CASSLKGVTGTGELFF. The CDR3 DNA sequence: TGTGCCAGCAGCCTCAAGGGGGTCACGGGAACCGGGGAGCTGTTTTTT.

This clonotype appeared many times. The CDR3 sequence: CASSSIRGKGRSTEAFF. The DNA for the CDR3 is TGTGCCAGCAGCTCGATTAGGGGAAAGGGGCGAAGCACTGAAGCTTTCTTT. The chain employs TRBV7-9 and TRBJ1-1, with D possibly being TRBD1 (5 bases). Germline assignment: CDR1 SEHNR and CDR2 FQNEAQ (reference sequence). The CDR3 is made up of 17 amino acids. V shed 4 bases and J shed 4 bases, with 22 bases lying between them.

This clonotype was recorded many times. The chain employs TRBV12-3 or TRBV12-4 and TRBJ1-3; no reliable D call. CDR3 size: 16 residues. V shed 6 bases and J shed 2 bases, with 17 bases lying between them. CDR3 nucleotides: TGTGCCAGCAGCCTACAAGCGGTGGGTCCTGGAAACACCATATATTTT. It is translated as CASSLQAVGPGNTIYF.

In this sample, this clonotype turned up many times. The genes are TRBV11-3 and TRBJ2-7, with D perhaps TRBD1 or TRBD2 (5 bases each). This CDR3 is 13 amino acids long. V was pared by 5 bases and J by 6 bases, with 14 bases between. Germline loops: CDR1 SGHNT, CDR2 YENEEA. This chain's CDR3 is CASSVGTGGEQYF. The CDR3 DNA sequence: TGTGCCAGCAGCGTGGGGACGGGTGGCGAGCAGTACTTC.

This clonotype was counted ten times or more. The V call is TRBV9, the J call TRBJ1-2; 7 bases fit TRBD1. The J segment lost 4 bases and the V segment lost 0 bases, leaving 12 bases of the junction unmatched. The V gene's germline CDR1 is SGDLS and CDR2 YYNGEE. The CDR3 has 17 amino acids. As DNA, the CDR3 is TGTGCCAGCAGCGTAGTTGAGGGGGCGGATAGAGTCTATGGCTACACCTTC. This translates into CASSVVEGADRVYGYTF.

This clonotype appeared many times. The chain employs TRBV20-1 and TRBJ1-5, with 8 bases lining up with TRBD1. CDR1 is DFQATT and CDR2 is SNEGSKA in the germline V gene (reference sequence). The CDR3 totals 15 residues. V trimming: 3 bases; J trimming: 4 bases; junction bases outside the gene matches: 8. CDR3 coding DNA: TGCAGTGCTAGGTTGAGACAGGGGAAGAATCAGCCCCAGCATTTT. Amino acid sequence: CSARLRQGKNQPQHF.

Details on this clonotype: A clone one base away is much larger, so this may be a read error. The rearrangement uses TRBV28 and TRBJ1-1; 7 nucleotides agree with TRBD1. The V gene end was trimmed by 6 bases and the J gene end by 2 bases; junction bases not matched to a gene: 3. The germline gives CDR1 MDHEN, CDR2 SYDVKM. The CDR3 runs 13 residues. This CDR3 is CASRDRINTEAFF. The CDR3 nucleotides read TGTGCCAGCAGGGACAGGATAAACACTGAAGCTTTCTTT.

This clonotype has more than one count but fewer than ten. The CDR3 region has the DNA TGTGCCAGCAGTTTAGGACAGGGGATGGGCAATCAGCCCCAGCATTTT. It is translated as CASSLGQGMGNQPQHF. J is TRBJ1-5 and V is TRBV27, with 9 bases lining up with TRBD1. This CDR3 spans 16 amino acids. Germline values: CDR1 MNHEY, CDR2 SMNVEV (reference sequence). With V trimmed by 2 bases and J by 2 bases, 4 bases remained unmatched.

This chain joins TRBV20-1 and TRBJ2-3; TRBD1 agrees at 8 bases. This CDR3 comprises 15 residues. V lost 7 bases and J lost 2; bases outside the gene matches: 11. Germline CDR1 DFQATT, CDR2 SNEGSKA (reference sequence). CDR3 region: CSVNPGQGHTDTQYF. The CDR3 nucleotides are TGCAGTGTTAATCCCGGACAGGGCCACACAGATACGCAGTATTTT.

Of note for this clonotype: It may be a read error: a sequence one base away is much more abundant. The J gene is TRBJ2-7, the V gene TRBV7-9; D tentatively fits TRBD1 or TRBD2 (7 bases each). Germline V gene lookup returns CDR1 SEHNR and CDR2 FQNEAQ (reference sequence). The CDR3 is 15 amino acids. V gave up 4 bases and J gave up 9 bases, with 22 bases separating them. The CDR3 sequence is CASSSGGTSPGGQYF. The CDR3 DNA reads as TGTGCCAGCAGCTCAGGGGGGACTTCCCCGGGGGGGCAGTACTTC.